The rows below give T cell receptor beta chains drawn from one sample of a study of T cell repertoires in cytomegalovirus infection. TCRdb called the reads again in MiXCR, with one record for every CDR3 protein. The sample contains about 78,000 distinct CDR3 sequences, around 40% of which appear only once. No antigen has been identified for these receptors. Here the sequenced sample was CD8+ T cells from cultured PBMCs, taken from culture after CMV antigen stimulation. All receptors derive from a human donor in good health (CMV status not recorded). Some clones in this sample may be carry-over from other donors' samples. CDR3s include the opening cysteine and the closing phenylalanine or tryptophan. The D gene is left open where the match is weak. Clone sizes are given selectively: once, few, many, or a class where the clone is expanded.

abundance	v_gene	d_gene	len	j_gene	CDR3nt	CDR3aa
few	TRBV4-1	-	17	TRBJ1-5	TGCGCCAGCAGCCAAGTTAACAGGGCTGAGGGCAATCAGCCCCAGCATTTT	CASSQVNRAEGNQPQHF
-	TRBV6-2/TRBV6-3	-	16	TRBJ2-4	TGTGCCAGCAGCCGAGGGACGGCCCTAGCCAAAAACATTCAGTACTTC	CASSRGTALAKNIQYF
few	TRBV12-5	-	16	TRBJ1-5	TGTGCTAGTGGTTTCGGGTTCGGGAATAGCAATCAGCCCCAGCATTTT	CASGFGFGNSNQPQHF
few	TRBV4-1	TRBD1	14	TRBJ1-5	TGCGCCAGCAGCCCGAACAGGGGGCGTCAGCCCCAGCATTTT	CASSPNRGRQPQHF
many	TRBV20-1	TRBD1	14	TRBJ1-6	TGCAGTGCTCGGACAGGAGGGGAAAATTCACCCCTCCACTTT	CSARTGGENSPLHF
-	TRBV18	-	14	TRBJ1-1	TGTGCCAGCTCACCAGGGGCGGTGAACACTGAAGCTTTCTTT	CASSPGAVNTEAFF
-	TRBV19	-	15	TRBJ1-5	TGTGCCAGCGGAACATTGAACAGGGAAAATCAGCCCCAGCATTTT	CASGTLNRENQPQHF
-	TRBV10-3	TRBD2	13	TRBJ2-7	TGTGCCATCAGTGAAGCGGGGGTTAGCGAGCAGTACTTC	CAISEAGVSEQYF
-	TRBV11-2	TRBD2	17	TRBJ2-1	TGTGCCAGCAGCTCCTGGGTAGCGGGGGGGCCCTACAATGAGCAGTTCTTC	CASSSWVAGGPYNEQFF
few	TRBV7-9	-	14	TRBJ1-2	TGTGCCAGCAGCTACGGGGGGGGCAACTATGGCTACACCTTC	CASSYGGGNYGYTF
-	TRBV20-1	-	14	TRBJ2-5	TGCAGTGCTAGTGGGGTGCTTGGGCCAGAGACCCAGTACTTC	CSASGVLGPETQYF
few	TRBV12-3/TRBV12-4	TRBD1	16	TRBJ2-5	TGTGCCAGCAGTTCGGACAGGGTTTTGGGCCAAGAGACCCAGTACTTC	CASSSDRVLGQETQYF
-	TRBV7-2	-	15	TRBJ1-5	TGTGCCAGCAGCTTAGGACCGTTTAGCAATCAGCCCCAGCATTTT	CASSLGPFSNQPQHF
few	TRBV19	TRBD1	16	TRBJ2-3	TGTGCCAGTAGTCAATCAACAGGGGCGGCCGCAGATACGCAGTATTTT	CASSQSTGAAADTQYF
-	TRBV5-1	-	13	TRBJ2-1	TGCGCCAGCAGCTTGGGGCGTAACAATGAGCAGTTCTTC	CASSLGRNNEQFF
few	TRBV5-1	-	17	TRBJ2-1	TGCGCCAGCAGCCGGTTACCGGGAACAGGTCCAGGTAATGAGCAGTTCTTC	CASSRLPGTGPGNEQFF
few	TRBV5-6	TRBD1	14	TRBJ2-7	TGTGCCAGCAGCGTAGGGACAGTACACTACGAGCAGTACTTC	CASSVGTVHYEQYF
-	TRBV5-1	TRBD1	13	TRBJ2-1	TGCGCCAGCAGCTTCACAGGGGGCGCCGAGCAGTTCTTC	CASSFTGGAEQFF
-	TRBV12-3/TRBV12-4	-	13	TRBJ1-2	TGTGCCAGCAGTTTAAGGGCAAGCTATGGCTACACCTTC	CASSLRASYGYTF
-	TRBV27	-	13	TRBJ1-1	TGTGCCAGCAGTCCCTCCGGGACATCGGACGCTTTCTTT	CASSPSGTSDAFF
few	TRBV7-9	-	13	TRBJ2-4	TGTGCCAGCAGCTTCGGGGCCCAGGACATTCAGTACTTC	CASSFGAQDIQYF
-	TRBV28	-	16	TRBJ2-7	TGTGCCAGCAGTTTATCAAACGGACAGACGTTTTTCGAGCAGTACTTC	CASSLSNGQTFFEQYF
-	TRBV6-2/TRBV6-3	-	14	TRBJ2-7	TGTGCCAGCAATGAAGGGGCTGAATCCTACGAGCAGTACTTC	CASNEGAESYEQYF